A single sample is the source of the 20 T cell receptor beta chains below, sequenced in a study of cytomegalovirus exposure and HLA in healthy donors (dated by TCRdb to 2015 to 2018). Library generation was performed with the immunoSEQ multiplex PCR assay. For the multiplex PCR, a mixture combining 60 forward primers for TCR Vbeta segments and 13 reverse primers for TCR Jbeta segments was used. Here the immuneACCESS table is served through TCRdb, limited to in-frame sequences with V and J called. Missing clones are a known gap in these copies; in checked studies unresolved V genes cover under half, and the rest lacks a known reason. The sample table shows 82,000 or so clones, and roughly 72% are seen once. Under 7.5% of the sample is in the top ten clones. The specimen sequenced was PBMCs. Every receptor here comes from a woman between 50 and 59 years old in good health and CMV-seropositive.

The chain combines TRBV27 with TRBJ2-7; the D gene is possibly TRBD2 (5 bases). Looked up from germline, CDR1 is MNHEY and CDR2 is SMNVEV (reference sequence). Trimming removed 1 base from V and 5 bases from J, with 12 bases in between. CDR3 length: 14 amino acids. CDR3 sequence reads: CASSLLRAMNEQYF. CDR3 sequence (DNA): TGTGCCAGCAGTTTATTGAGGGCTATGAACGAGCAGTACTTC.

V and J are TRBV7-8 and TRBJ2-1, with TRBD2 matching over 9 bases. The V gene's germline CDR1 is SGHVS and CDR2 FQNEAQ. The CDR3 extends over 16 amino acids. Trimming took 5 bases from V and 6 from J; bases not matched to a gene: 11. CDR3 residues: CASSPSPGTSSNEQFF. The CDR3 nucleotides read TGTGCCAGCAGCCCGTCCCCCGGGACTAGCAGCAATGAGCAGTTCTTC.

The V gene is TRBV7-9, the J gene TRBJ1-1; 8 nucleotides agree with TRBD1. The germline CDR1 and CDR2 sequences are SEHNR and FQNEAQ (reference sequence). The CDR3 spans 15 residues. V lost 5 bases to trimming and J lost 4 bases; unmatched junction nucleotides: 9. CDR3: CASSRAGQGVTEAFF. The CDR3 DNA reads TGTGCCAGCAGCCGCGCCGGACAGGGCGTCACTGAAGCTTTCTTT.

This clone was counted a few times. The rearrangement links TRBV29-1 to TRBJ2-7; TRBD1 agrees at 11 bases. Germline V gene lookup returns CDR1 SQVTM and CDR2 ANQGSEA. The V segment lost 7 bases and the J segment 2 bases; nucleotides outside the gene matches: 4. The CDR3 totals 13 residues. CDR3 DNA: TGCAGCGCGGGACAGGGGGGAACCTACGAGCAGTACTTC. Translation: CSAGQGGTYEQYF.

The chain recombines TRBV28 with TRBJ2-5, with D possibly being TRBD1 (5 bases). The CDR3 is 13 amino acids. Germline V gene sequence: CDR1 MDHEN, CDR2 SYDVKM. V shed 7 bases and J shed 9 bases, with 18 bases lying between them. The CDR3 bases are TGTGCCAGCACTGGACCAGGGCGGCCTTCCCAGTACTTC. Its protein is CASTGPGRPSQYF.

The V gene is TRBV19, the J gene TRBJ2-7; TRBD1 matches 7 bases. The V and J ends lost 5 bases and 7 bases, in that order; junction bases with no gene match: 14. Germline V gives CDR1 LNHDA, CDR2 SQIVND (reference sequence). The CDR3 has 15 amino acids. CDR3 bases: TGTGCCAGTAGTTCATCCGGGACAGTGGGCGGGGAGCAGTACTTC. Its translation is CASSSSGTVGGEQYF.

The chain combines TRBV18 with TRBJ2-5; D possibly corresponds to TRBD1 (5 bases). The ends were cut back, 4 bases at V and 2 bases at J, with 8 bases in the middle. This CDR3 spans 13 amino acids. Germline V lookup: CDR1 KGHSH, CDR2 LQKENI. The chain's CDR3 is CASSLRVQETQYF. CDR3 coding DNA: TGTGCCAGCTCACTCAGGGTGCAAGAGACCCAGTACTTC.

This clone turned up a few times. V usage is TRBV29-1 and J usage is TRBJ2-5, with TRBD2 matching over 7 bases. The CDR3 has 12 residues. Trimming removed 6 bases from V and 5 bases from J; junction bases left unmatched: 6. CDR1 and CDR2 (germline): SQVTM, ANQGSEA. CDR3 residues: CSVSREGETQYF. CDR3 nucleotide sequence: TGCAGCGTGTCTAGGGAGGGGGAGACCCAGTACTTC.

The chain carries TRBV7-8 and TRBJ1-5; D call uncertain. CDR1 and CDR2 (germline): SGHVS, FQNEAQ. Trimming cost V 2 bases and J 6 bases, with 17 bases left between them. CDR3 length: 16 residues. The CDR3 reads CASSLWEVGLRQPQHF. Here the CDR3 DNA reads TGTGCCAGCAGCTTATGGGAGGTTGGGTTGCGTCAGCCCCAGCATTTT.

The chain uses TRBV4-2 and TRBJ1-1; D remains ambiguous. V lost 7 bases to trimming and J lost 1 base, with 13 bases between them. CDR3 size: 14 residues. Germline CDR1 is LGHNA and CDR2 is YNFKEQ. The CDR3 DNA is TGTGCCAGCAATGTGGGCGCACCGAACACTGAAGCTTTCTTT. Encoded protein: CASNVGAPNTEAFF.

The chain joins TRBV4-2 to TRBJ1-1; D is uncertain. Germline lookup yields CDR1 LGHNA and CDR2 YNFKEQ. CDR3 length equals 13 residues. The V gene lost 8 bases and the J gene lost 1 base, with 11 bases spanning the gap. The CDR3 DNA is TGTGCCAGCCTAGATCCCCAGAACACTGAAGCTTTCTTT. Its translation: CASLDPQNTEAFF.

The chain carries TRBV14 and TRBJ2-1, with TRBD1 identical over 7 bases. With V trimmed by 2 bases and J by 8 bases, 9 bases remained unmatched. The CDR3 covers 15 residues. Germline CDR1 and CDR2: SGHDN and FVKESK. In DNA form, the CDR3 reads TGTGCCAGCAGCCAAAGGTACAGGGGTGGGTATGAGCAGTTCTTC. This sequence encodes CASSQRYRGGYEQFF.

The chain joins TRBV6-1 to TRBJ1-3, with 8 bases that match TRBD1. This CDR3 contains 14 residues. V was pared by 11 bases and J by 4 bases, with 10 bases of the junction left unmatched. CDR1 and CDR2 from the germline V gene are MNHNS and SASEGT. The CDR3 coding sequence is TGTGCCTCCGGGGACCGGGACAGGGGAAACACCATATATTTT. It is translated as CASGDRDRGNTIYF.

The rearrangement links TRBV2 to TRBJ1-2; maybe TRBD1 (5 bases). The CDR3 consists of 15 residues. Trimming cost V 2 bases and J 5 bases, with 15 bases left between them. Germline V gene sequence: CDR1 SNHLY, CDR2 FYNNEI. The CDR3 nucleotides are TGTGCCAGCAGTGAACTGGGGTTCTCAGGGTATGGCTACACCTTC. Translating gives CASSELGFSGYGYTF.

The chain has TRBV19 and TRBJ1-1; TRBD1 is a possible D gene (5 bases). Germline CDR1 reads LNHDA; CDR2 reads SQIVND (reference sequence). The V end was cut by 4 bases, the J end by 1 base, with 10 bases between. The CDR3 covers 14 residues. The CDR3 region has the DNA TGTGCCAGTAGTACCACAGGAAGGAACACTGAAGCTTTCTTT. Translation gives CASSTTGRNTEAFF.

This clone has just a few counts. This chain joins TRBV7-9 and TRBJ1-1; no definite D call. The CDR3 sequence is 11 residues long. Germline V gene data show CDR1 as SEHNR and CDR2 as FQNEAQ (reference sequence). Trimming removed 5 bases from V and 7 bases from J, with 8 bases in between. The CDR3 spells CASSPGHEAFF. The CDR3 nucleotides read TGTGCCAGCAGCCCTGGCCATGAAGCTTTCTTT.

This clone showed up just once. This chain links TRBV29-1 with TRBJ2-3; D ambiguous. V was trimmed by 5 bases and J by 2 bases, leaving 8 bases between them. CDR3 size: 12 residues. CDR1 and CDR2 (germline): SQVTM, ANQGSEA. DNA of the CDR3: TGCAGCGTTCCGAGTCTCACAGATACGCAGTATTTT. Its protein is CSVPSLTDTQYF.

The rearrangement joins TRBV6-1 to TRBJ2-7, with 9 nucleotides matching TRBD2. The V gene end was trimmed by 4 bases and the J gene end by 4 bases; junction bases not matched to a gene: 5. The CDR3 has 14 amino acids. Germline V gives CDR1 MNHNS, CDR2 SASEGT. The CDR3 DNA reads TGTGCCAGCAGTGCGGCTAGCGGGACTTACGAGCAGTACTTC. Translated, it gives CASSAASGTYEQYF.

CDR3 residues: CASRGAATNEKLFF. In nucleotides, the CDR3 is TGTGCCAGCAGGGGGGCGGCGACTAATGAAAAACTGTTTTTT. The rearrangement uses TRBV6-6 and TRBJ1-4; D perhaps matches TRBD1 (6 bases). Trimming removed 6 bases from V and 2 bases from J, with 10 bases in between. CDR1 and CDR2 from the germline V gene are MNHNY and SVGAGI (reference sequence). The CDR3 spans 14 residues.

The chain joins TRBV4-1 to TRBJ1-6; possible D gene TRBD1, 5 bases. Trimming stripped 4 bases from V and 0 bases from J, with 7 bases between. This CDR3 has 15 residues. The V gene's germline CDR1 is MGHRA and CDR2 YSYEKL. The CDR3 spells CASSPGDSYNSPLHF. The CDR3 DNA reads TGCGCCAGCAGCCCGGGGGACTCCTATAATTCACCCCTCCACTTT.